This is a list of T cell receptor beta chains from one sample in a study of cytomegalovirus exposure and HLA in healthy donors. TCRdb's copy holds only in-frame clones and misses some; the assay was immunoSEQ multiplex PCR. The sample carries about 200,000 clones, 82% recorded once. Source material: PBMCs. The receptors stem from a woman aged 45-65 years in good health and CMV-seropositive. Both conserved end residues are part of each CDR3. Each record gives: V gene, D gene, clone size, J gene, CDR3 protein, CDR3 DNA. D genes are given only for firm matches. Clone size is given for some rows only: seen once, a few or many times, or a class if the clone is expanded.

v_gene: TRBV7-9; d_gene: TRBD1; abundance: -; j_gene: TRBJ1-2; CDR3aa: CASSLAYRGPYGYTF; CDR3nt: TGTGCCAGCAGCTTAGCCTACAGGGGGCCATATGGCTACACCTTC
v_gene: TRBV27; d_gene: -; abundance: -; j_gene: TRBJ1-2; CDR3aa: CASSFGYRNYGYTF; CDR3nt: TGTGCCAGCAGTTTCGGGTACCGAAACTATGGCTACACCTTC
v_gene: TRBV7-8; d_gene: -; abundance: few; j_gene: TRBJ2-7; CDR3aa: CASSFSTRGAEQYF; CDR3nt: TGTGCCAGCAGCTTTAGCACCAGGGGGGCCGAGCAGTACTTC
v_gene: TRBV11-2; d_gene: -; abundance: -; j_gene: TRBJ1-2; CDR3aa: CASSLGAFFTSNYGYTF; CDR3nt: TGTGCCAGCAGCTTAGGGGCATTCTTTACTTCTAACTATGGCTACACCTTC
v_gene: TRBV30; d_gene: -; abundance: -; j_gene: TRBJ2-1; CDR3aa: CAWNSGYSEQFF; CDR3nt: TGTGCCTGGAACTCCGGCTACAGTGAGCAGTTCTTC
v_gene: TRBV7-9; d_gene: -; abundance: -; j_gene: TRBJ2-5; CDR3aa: CSSSLQQETQYF; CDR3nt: TGTTCCAGCAGCTTACAGCAAGAGACCCAGTACTTC
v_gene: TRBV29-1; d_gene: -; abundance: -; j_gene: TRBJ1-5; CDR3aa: CSVETGIGPQHF; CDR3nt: TGCAGCGTTGAGACCGGGATCGGGCCCCAGCATTTT
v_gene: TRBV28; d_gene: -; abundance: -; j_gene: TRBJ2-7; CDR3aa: CASKEWRTTQSEQYF; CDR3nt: TGTGCCAGCAAGGAGTGGAGGACTACACAATCCGAGCAGTACTTC
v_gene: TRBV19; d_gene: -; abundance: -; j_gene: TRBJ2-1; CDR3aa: CASSFTGTGQFF; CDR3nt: TGTGCCAGTAGTTTTACCGGGACTGGGCAGTTCTTC
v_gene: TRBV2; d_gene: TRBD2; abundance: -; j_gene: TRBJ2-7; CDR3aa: CASGGVLSYEQYF; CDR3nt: TGTGCCAGCGGGGGGGTCCTGTCCTACGAGCAGTACTTC
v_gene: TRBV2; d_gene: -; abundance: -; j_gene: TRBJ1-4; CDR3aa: CASSGGSGGREKLFF; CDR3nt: TGTGCCAGCAGTGGAGGATCGGGGGGCAGGGAAAAACTGTTTTTT
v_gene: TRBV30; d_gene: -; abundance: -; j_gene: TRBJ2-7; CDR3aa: CAWRARAYEQYF; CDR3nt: TGTGCCTGGAGGGCCAGGGCATACGAGCAGTACTTC
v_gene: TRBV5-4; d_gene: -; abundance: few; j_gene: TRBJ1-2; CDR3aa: CASSLGGTGRANYGYTF; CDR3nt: TGTGCCAGCAGCTTGGGGGGAACAGGGCGGGCGAATTATGGCTACACCTTC
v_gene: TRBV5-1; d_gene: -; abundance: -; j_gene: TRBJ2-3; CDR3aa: CASRQGRTDTQYF; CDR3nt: TGCGCCAGCAGACAGGGTAGGACAGATACGCAGTATTTT
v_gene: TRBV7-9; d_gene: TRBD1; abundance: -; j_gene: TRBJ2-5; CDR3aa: CASSPPTGRETQYF; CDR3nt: TGTGCCAGCAGCCCCCCGACAGGGCGAGAGACCCAGTACTTC
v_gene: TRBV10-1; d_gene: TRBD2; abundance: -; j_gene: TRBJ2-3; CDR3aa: CASSNLAGGDTQYF; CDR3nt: TGCGCCAGCAGTAACCTAGCGGGAGGAGATACGCAGTATTTT
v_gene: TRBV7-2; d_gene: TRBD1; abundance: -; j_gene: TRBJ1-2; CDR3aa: CATPLPGQDNNYGYTF; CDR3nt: TGTGCCACTCCACTCCCGGGACAGGATAATAACTATGGCTACACCTTC
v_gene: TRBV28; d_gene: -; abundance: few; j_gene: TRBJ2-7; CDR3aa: CASSVGLGEQYF; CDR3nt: TGTGCCAGCAGCGTCGGACTGGGCGAGCAGTACTTC
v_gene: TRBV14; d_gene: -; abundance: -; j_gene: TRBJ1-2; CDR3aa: CASSQVIGARYGYTF; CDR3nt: TGTGCCAGCAGCCAAGTCATTGGGGCGCGTTATGGCTACACCTTC
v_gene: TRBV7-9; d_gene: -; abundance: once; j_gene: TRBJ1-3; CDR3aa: CASSLAWGRGSGNTIYF; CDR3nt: TGTGCCAGCAGCTTAGCGTGGGGCAGGGGCTCTGGAAACACCATATATTTT
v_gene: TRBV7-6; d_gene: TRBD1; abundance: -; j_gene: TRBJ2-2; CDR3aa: CASSLGSRGGPGELFF; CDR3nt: TGTGCCAGCAGCTTGGGGTCGAGAGGGGGCCCCGGGGAGCTGTTTTTT
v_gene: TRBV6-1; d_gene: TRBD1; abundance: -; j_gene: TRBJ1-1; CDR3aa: CASRGGQLNTEAFF; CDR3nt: TGTGCCAGCAGGGGGGGACAGCTGAACACTGAAGCTTTCTTT
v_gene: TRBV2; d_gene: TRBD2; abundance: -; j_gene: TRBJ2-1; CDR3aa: CASMAGDGLDEQFF; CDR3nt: TGTGCCAGCATGGCGGGAGACGGGCTGGATGAGCAGTTCTTC
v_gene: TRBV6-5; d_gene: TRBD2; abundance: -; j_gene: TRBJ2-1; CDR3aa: CASPPREGPYNEQFF; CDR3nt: TGTGCCAGCCCCCCTCGGGAGGGCCCCTACAATGAGCAGTTCTTC
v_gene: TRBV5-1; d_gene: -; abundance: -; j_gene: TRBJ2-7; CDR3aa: CASSPSGLSYEQYF; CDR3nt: TGCGCCAGCAGCCCAAGTGGCCTCTCCTACGAGCAGTACTTC
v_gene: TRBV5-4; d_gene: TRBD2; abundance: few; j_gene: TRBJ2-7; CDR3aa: CASSFSGRPTYEQYF; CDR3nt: TGTGCCAGCAGCTTTAGCGGGAGGCCGACCTACGAGCAGTACTTC
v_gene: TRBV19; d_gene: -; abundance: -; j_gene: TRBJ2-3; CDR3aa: CASIPAGTDTQYF; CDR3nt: TGTGCCAGTATTCCGGCAGGAACAGATACGCAGTATTTT
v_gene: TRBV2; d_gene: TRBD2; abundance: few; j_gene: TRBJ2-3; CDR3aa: CASSEFLAGEDTQYF; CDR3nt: TGTGCCAGCAGTGAATTCCTAGCGGGGGAAGATACGCAGTATTTT
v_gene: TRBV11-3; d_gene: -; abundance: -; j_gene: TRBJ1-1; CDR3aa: CASSPPMNTEAFF; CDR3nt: TGTGCCAGCAGCCCCCCAATGAACACTGAAGCTTTCTTT
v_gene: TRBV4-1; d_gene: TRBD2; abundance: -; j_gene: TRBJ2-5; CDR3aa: CASSQGGAGLAFSETQYF; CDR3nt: TGCGCCAGCAGCCAAGGAGGGGCGGGACTAGCGTTTTCGGAGACCCAGTACTTC
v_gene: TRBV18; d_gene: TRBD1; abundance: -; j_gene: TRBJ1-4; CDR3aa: CASSSKIQGAGSNEKLFF; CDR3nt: TGTGCCAGCTCATCAAAAATACAGGGGGCTGGTTCTAATGAAAAACTGTTTTTT
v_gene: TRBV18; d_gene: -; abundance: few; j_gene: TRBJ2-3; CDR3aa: CASSPTGADTQYF; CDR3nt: TGTGCCAGCTCACCAACCGGGGCAGATACGCAGTATTTT
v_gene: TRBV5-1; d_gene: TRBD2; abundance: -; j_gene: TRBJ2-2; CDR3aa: CASSLAGGRNTGELFF; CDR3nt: TGCGCCAGCAGCTTGGCGGGGGGGCGGAACACCGGGGAGCTGTTTTTT
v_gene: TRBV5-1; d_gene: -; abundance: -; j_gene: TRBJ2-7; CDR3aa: CASSPDSYEQYF; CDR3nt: TGCGCCAGCAGCCCCGACAGCTACGAGCAGTACTTC
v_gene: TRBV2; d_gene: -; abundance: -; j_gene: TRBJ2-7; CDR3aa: CASRDSGISYEQYF; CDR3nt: TGTGCCAGCAGGGACTCGGGGATTTCCTACGAGCAGTACTTC
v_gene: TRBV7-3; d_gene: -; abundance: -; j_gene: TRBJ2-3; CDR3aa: CASSLDADTDTQYF; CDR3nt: TGTGCCAGCAGCCTGGATGCGGACACAGATACGCAGTATTTT
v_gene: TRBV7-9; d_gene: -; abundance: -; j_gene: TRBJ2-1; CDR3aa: CASSLSSGVEQFF; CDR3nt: TGTGCCAGCAGCCTGTCCTCGGGAGTAGAGCAGTTCTTC
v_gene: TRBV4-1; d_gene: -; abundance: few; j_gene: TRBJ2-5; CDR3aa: CASSQGGGSWGTQYF; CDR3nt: TGCGCCAGCAGCCAGGGGGGGGGCTCGTGGGGGACCCAGTACTTC
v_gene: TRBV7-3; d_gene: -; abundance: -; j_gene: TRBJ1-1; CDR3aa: CASSLQGRDTEAFF; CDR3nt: TGTGCCAGCAGCCTCCAGGGGCGCGACACTGAAGCTTTCTTT
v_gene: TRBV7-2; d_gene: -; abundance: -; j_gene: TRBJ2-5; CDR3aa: CASSPFSMEQTQYF; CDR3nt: TGTGCCAGCAGCCCTTTTAGTATGGAGCAGACCCAGTACTTC
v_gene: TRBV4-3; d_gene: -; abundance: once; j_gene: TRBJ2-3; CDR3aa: CASSQVGVRTQYF; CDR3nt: TGCGCCAGCAGCCAAGTAGGGGTACGGACGCAGTATTTT
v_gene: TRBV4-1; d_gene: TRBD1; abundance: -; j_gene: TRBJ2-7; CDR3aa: CASSQDTGAPYEQYF; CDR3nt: TGCGCCAGCAGCCAAGATACAGGGGCCCCCTACGAGCAGTACTTC
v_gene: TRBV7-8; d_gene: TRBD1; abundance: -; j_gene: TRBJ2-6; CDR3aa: CASSLALAGGSSGANVLTF; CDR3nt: TGTGCCAGCAGCTTAGCGCTGGCAGGGGGTTCCTCTGGGGCCAACGTCCTGACTTTC
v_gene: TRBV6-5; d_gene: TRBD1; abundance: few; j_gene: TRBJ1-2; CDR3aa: CASRGQGSDGYTF; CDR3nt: TGTGCCAGCAGGGGACAGGGGAGCGATGGCTACACCTTC
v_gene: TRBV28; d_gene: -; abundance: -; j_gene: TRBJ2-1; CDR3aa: CASTNGGTFNEQFF; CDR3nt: TGTGCCAGCACAAACGGCGGGACGTTTAATGAGCAGTTCTTC
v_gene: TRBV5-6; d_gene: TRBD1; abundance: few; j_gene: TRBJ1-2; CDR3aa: CASSDIDRGPGYTF; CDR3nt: TGTGCCAGCAGTGACATTGACAGGGGTCCTGGCTACACCTTC
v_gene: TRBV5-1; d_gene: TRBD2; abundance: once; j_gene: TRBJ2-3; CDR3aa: CASSLAPSGSTDTQYF; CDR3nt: TGCGCCAGCAGCTTGGCGCCTAGCGGAAGCACAGATACGCAGTATTTT
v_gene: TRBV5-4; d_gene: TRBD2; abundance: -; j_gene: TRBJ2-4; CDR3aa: CASRPGLAENIQYF; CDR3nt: TGTGCCAGCAGACCTGGACTAGCGGAAAACATTCAGTACTTC
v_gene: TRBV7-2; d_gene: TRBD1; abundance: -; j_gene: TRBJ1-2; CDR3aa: CASSWTGGGGYTF; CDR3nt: TGTGCCAGCAGCTGGACAGGGGGTGGGGGCTACACCTTC
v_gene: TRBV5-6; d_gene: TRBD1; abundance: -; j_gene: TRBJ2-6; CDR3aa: CASSSTGAGANGLTF; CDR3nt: TGTGCCAGCAGCTCCACAGGGGCTGGGGCCAACGGCCTGACTTTC
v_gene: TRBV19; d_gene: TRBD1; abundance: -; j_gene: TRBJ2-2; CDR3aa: CASTVLGTGPVTGELFF; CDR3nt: TGTGCCAGTACCGTACTTGGGACAGGGCCCGTCACCGGGGAGCTGTTTTTT
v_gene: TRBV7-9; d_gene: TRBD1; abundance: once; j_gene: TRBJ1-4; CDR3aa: CSSSLAGGGEKLFF; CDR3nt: TGTTCCAGCAGCTTAGCAGGGGGCGGTGAAAAACTGTTTTTT
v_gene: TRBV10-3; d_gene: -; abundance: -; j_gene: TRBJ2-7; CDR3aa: CAIRPSLEGKEQYF; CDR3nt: TGTGCCATCAGACCGTCGCTTGAGGGCAAAGAGCAGTACTTC
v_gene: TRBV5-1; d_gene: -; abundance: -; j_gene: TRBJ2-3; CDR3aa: CASSLGEGTDTQYF; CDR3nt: TGCGCCAGCAGCTTGGGGGAGGGCACAGATACGCAGTATTTT